This T cell receptor (beta chain) originates from a study of OX40 agonist ivuxolimab in advanced cancers. Study-wide background: Dose-escalation patients were diagnosed with hepatocellular carcinoma, melanoma, renal cell cancer or head and neck cancer. Overall study findings and caveats: At 0.1 to 3.0 mg/kg, CD4+ and CD8+ blood T cells expanded clonally by week 6.

Comments on this clone: The antigen is unknown.

Data came from immunoSEQ multiplex PCR; TCRdb stores just in-frame clones and leaves some out. Of roughly 55,000 clones in the sample, 70% to 80% were seen once. V lost 4 bases, J lost 5 bases, and 9 bases stayed unmatched. This CDR3 comprises 15 residues. CDR1 and CDR2 (germline): SGHDT, YYEEEE. The input for sequencing was CD4+ or CD8+ T cells sorted from blood, taken in a trial of the OX40 agonist ivuxolimab. This sequence was found in an adult with an advanced solid tumor such as melanoma, head and neck, liver or kidney cancer. The chain combines TRBV5-6 with TRBJ2-5; 9 nucleotides line up with TRBD1. The CDR3 DNA sequence: TGTGCCAGCAGCGAGGACAGGGGACAGTGGGAGACCCAGTACTTC. Its translation: CASSEDRGQWETQYF.